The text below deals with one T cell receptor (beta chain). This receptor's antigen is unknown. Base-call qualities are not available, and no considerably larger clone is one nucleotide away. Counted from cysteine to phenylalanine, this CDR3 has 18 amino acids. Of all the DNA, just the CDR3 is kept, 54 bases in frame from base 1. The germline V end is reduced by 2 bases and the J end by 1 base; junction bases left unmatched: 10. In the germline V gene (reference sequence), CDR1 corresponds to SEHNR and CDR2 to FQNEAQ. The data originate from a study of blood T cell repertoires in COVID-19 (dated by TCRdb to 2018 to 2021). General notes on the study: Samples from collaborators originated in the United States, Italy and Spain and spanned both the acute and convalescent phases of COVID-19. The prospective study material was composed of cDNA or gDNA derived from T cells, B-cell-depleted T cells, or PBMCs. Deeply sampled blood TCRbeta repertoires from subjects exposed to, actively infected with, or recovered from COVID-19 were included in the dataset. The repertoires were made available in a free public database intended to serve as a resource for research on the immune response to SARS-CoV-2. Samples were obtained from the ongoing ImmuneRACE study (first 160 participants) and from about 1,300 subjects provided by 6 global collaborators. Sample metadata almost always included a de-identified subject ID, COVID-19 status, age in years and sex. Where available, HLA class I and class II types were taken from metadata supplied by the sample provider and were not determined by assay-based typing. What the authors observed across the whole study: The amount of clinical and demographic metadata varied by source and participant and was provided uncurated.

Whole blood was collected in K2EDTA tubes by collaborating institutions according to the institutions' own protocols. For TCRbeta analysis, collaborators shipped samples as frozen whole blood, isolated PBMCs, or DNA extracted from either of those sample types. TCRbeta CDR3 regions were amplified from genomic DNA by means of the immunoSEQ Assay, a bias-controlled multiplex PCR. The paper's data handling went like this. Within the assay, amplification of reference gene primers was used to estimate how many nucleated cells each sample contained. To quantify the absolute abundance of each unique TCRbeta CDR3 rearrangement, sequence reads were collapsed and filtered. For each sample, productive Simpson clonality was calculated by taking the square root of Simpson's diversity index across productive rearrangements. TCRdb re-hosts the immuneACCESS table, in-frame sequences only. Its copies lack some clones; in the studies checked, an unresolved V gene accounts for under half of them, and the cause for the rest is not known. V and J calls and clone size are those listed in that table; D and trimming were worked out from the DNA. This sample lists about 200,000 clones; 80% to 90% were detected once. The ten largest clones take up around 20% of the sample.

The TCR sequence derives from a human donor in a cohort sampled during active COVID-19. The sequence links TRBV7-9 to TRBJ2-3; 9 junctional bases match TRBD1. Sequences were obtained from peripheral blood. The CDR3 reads CASSLLVGQGRGTDTQYF. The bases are TGTGCCAGCAGCTTACTCGTCGGACAGGGGAGAGGCACAGATACGCAGTATTTT.